The clone carrying this TCR beta chain was observed many times. Noted time point: pre-sensitization, week 0. Regarding treatment: therapeutic diphenylcyclopropenone sensitization with weekly scalp DPC. Sample donors consisted of patients with alopecia, aged 18 to 70 years, who were suitable for DPC. This specimen belongs to a study of human T cells and chemical hapten exposure. Study-level background: Doses of diphenylcyclopropenone went to the patients' scalps weekly throughout the roughly 24-week study. Diagnoses of alopecia areata, totalis or universalis occurred in mostly female patients. Per-sample TCR yield variation was attributed mainly to small pooled library volume differences.

TCRdb itself ran the RACE reads through MiXCR, one entry per CDR3 protein. The sample yields tens of thousands of distinct CDR3 sequences, around an eighth seen once. The clonotype comes from a woman aged 30 to 39 with alopecia areata. Some clones in this sample may be carry-over from other donors' samples. Sequencing used whole blood, obtained in connection with sensitization to the hapten diphenylcyclopropenone (DPC).

CDR3 region: CASSFTLGQGYEAFF. CDR3 in DNA: TGTGCCAGCAGCTTTACCCTGGGCCAGGGGTATGAAGCTTTCTTT. The rearrangement uses TRBV11-2 and TRBJ1-1; D possibly corresponds to TRBD1 (6 bases). The V and J ends lost 3 bases and 7 bases respectively, with 18 bases between them. Germline V CDR1 and CDR2: SGHAT, FQNNGV. The CDR3 has 15 amino acids.